The rows below give T cell receptor beta chains drawn from one sample of a study of OX40 agonist ivuxolimab in advanced cancers. Sequencing used immunoSEQ multiplex PCR; TCRdb keeps in-frame clones, though not all of them. The data hold around 60,000 clones, with around nine tenths observed a single time. The sequences come from CD4+ or CD8+ T cells sorted from blood, collected in a trial of the OX40 agonist ivuxolimab. The receptors shown here come from an adult with an advanced solid tumor such as melanoma, head and neck, liver or kidney cancer. CDR3s include the opening cysteine and the closing phenylalanine or tryptophan. A D gene is named only where the DNA matches it firmly. A clone size is listed for some rows: how often the clone was seen (once, few, many), or a class if it is expanded.

NA	TRBD1	TRBV19	TRBJ2-5	15	CASSIFPTGGETQYF	TGTGCCAGTAGTATTTTCCCGACAGGGGGAGAGACCCAGTACTTC
NA	TRBD1	TRBV29-1	TRBJ2-1	16	CSVVGEPGQLYNEQFF	TGCAGCGTTGTGGGGGAACCGGGACAGCTTTACAATGAGCAGTTCTTC
NA	TRBD1	TRBV4-1	TRBJ1-1	15	CASSQIQGADTEAFF	TGCGCCAGCAGCCAAATCCAGGGGGCCGACACTGAAGCTTTCTTT
NA	TRBD1	TRBV28	TRBJ2-7	14	CASSQTGGLYEQYF	TGTGCCAGCAGCCAGACAGGGGGCCTCTACGAGCAGTACTTC
few	NA	TRBV4-1	TRBJ2-7	15	CASSQEAKSGYEQYF	TGCGCCAGCAGCCAAGAGGCCAAAAGCGGCTACGAGCAGTACTTC
NA	NA	TRBV27	TRBJ2-5	14	CASSLAGLGETQYF	TGTGCCAGCAGTTTAGCGGGACTGGGGGAGACCCAGTACTTC
once	NA	TRBV27	TRBJ2-3	15	CASSLYGGSTDTQYF	TGTGCCAGCAGTTTATACGGGGGATCCACAGATACGCAGTATTTT
NA	TRBD1	TRBV5-1	TRBJ2-2	15	CASSFNRGNTGELFF	TGCGCCAGCAGCTTCAACAGGGGAAACACCGGGGAGCTGTTTTTT
NA	NA	TRBV7-6	TRBJ2-3	13	CASSLGAADTQYF	TGTGCCAGCAGCTTAGGGGCGGCAGATACGCAGTATTTT
NA	NA	TRBV7-2	TRBJ2-7	13	CASSLSETYEQYF	TGTGCCAGCAGCTTATCAGAAACCTACGAGCAGTACTTC
NA	NA	TRBV6-5	TRBJ2-2	14	CASSYSRGLRELFF	TGTGCCAGCAGTTACTCTCGGGGTCTACGGGAGCTGTTTTTT
few	TRBD1	TRBV4-2	TRBJ2-5	15	CASSQVGTGGETQYF	TGTGCCAGCAGCCAAGTGGGGACAGGGGGCGAGACCCAGTACTTC
NA	NA	TRBV9	TRBJ1-2	14	CASSVVGGARGYTF	TGTGCCAGCAGCGTAGTTGGTGGGGCGCGGGGCTACACCTTC
NA	NA	TRBV10-3	TRBJ1-2	14	CAISESPRADGYTF	TGTGCCATCAGTGAGTCGCCCCGGGCGGATGGCTACACCTTC
NA	NA	TRBV4-1	TRBJ1-4	15	CASSQEIVMGEKLFF	TGCGCCAGCAGCCAAGAAATAGTCATGGGTGAAAAACTGTTTTTT
NA	NA	TRBV28	TRBJ1-5	13	CASSRAGNQPQHF	TGTGCCAGCAGTAGGGCAGGCAATCAGCCCCAGCATTTT
NA	NA	TRBV4-1	TRBJ1-5	13	CASSRDSNQPQHF	TGCGCCAGCAGCCGGGACAGCAATCAGCCCCAGCATTTT
NA	TRBD1	TRBV6-1	TRBJ1-4	13	CAIGTGGVEKLFF	TGTGCCATAGGGACAGGGGGTGTTGAAAAACTGTTTTTT
NA	TRBD1	TRBV9	TRBJ2-3	15	CASSAGGVITDTQYF	TGTGCCAGCAGCGCAGGGGGAGTAATCACAGATACGCAGTATTTT
NA	NA	TRBV7-9	TRBJ2-7	13	CASSPDISYEQYF	TGTGCCAGCAGCCCGGACATCTCCTACGAGCAGTACTTC
once	TRBD1	TRBV7-6	TRBJ1-1	17	CASSLAHGVGGGTEAFF	TGTGCCAGCAGCTTAGCCCACGGCGTAGGGGGCGGCACTGAAGCTTTCTTT
NA	TRBD1	TRBV29-1	TRBJ2-6	14	CSVLGGPGANVLTF	TGCAGCGTTTTAGGGGGCCCTGGGGCCAACGTCCTGACTTTC
NA	TRBD1	TRBV10-3	TRBJ2-5	15	CAIRSTGGAGETQYF	TGTGCCATCAGATCTACAGGGGGCGCCGGGGAGACCCAGTACTTC
NA	NA	TRBV28	TRBJ1-2	14	CASSLPRQSDGYTF	TGTGCCAGCAGTTTACCGAGGCAGTCCGATGGCTACACCTTC
NA	NA	TRBV28	TRBJ2-7	15	CASSLSRTISYEQYF	TGTGCCAGCAGTTTATCAAGGACAATCTCCTACGAGCAATACTTC
NA	NA	TRBV18	TRBJ2-5	17	CASSLNPSVGGEETQYF	TGTGCCAGCTCACTCAACCCCTCGGTTGGAGGAGAAGAGACCCAGTACTTC
NA	NA	TRBV18	TRBJ1-2	14	CASSPPGTPYGYTF	TGTGCCAGCTCACCTCCCGGGACTCCCTATGGCTACACCTTC
NA	TRBD1	TRBV5-6	TRBJ2-7	13	CASSHGTGDEQYF	TGTGCCAGCAGCCATGGGACAGGGGACGAGCAGTACTTC
NA	TRBD2	TRBV4-2	TRBJ2-5	16	CASSQRGEGLEETQYF	TGTGCCAGCAGCCAGAGGGGAGAGGGACTAGAAGAGACCCAGTACTTC
NA	TRBD2	TRBV29-1	TRBJ2-1	15	CSVGLAGGLYNEQFF	TGCAGCGTCGGACTAGCGGGAGGACTTTACAATGAGCAGTTCTTC
NA	TRBD1	TRBV6-5	TRBJ1-1	12	CASKTGGTEAFF	TGTGCCAGCAAAACAGGGGGCACTGAAGCTTTCTTT
once	TRBD2	TRBV28	TRBJ2-7	14	CASSLPGGSYEQYF	TGTGCCAGCAGCCTACCGGGAGGTTCCTACGAGCAGTACTTC
NA	TRBD1	TRBV4-1	TRBJ2-4	18	CASSQEIRDRGPKNIQYF	TGCGCCAGCAGCCAAGAAATCCGGGACAGGGGGCCCAAAAACATTCAGTACTTC
NA	NA	TRBV19	TRBJ2-5	15	CASSIAGTAFETQYF	TGTGCCAGTAGTATAGCCGGAACCGCCTTCGAGACCCAGTACTTC
NA	NA	TRBV19	TRBJ2-2	12	CASSGGTGELFF	TGTGCCAGTAGTGGAGGGACCGGGGAGCTGTTTTTT
once	NA	TRBV5-6	TRBJ2-5	16	CASSTGLIGTAGTQYF	TGTGCCAGCAGCACCGGACTAATTGGGACCGCTGGCACCCAGTACTTC
NA	NA	TRBV6-1	TRBJ2-7	12	CASRPSGYEQYF	TGTGCCAGCAGGCCGTCCGGCTACGAGCAGTACTTC
once	TRBD2	TRBV9	TRBJ2-7	13	CASSPSGRYEQYF	TGTGCCAGCAGCCCTAGCGGTAGGTACGAGCAGTACTTC
once	TRBD1	TRBV7-9	TRBJ2-5	15	CASSSARDRQETQYF	TGTGCCAGCAGCAGCGCCCGGGACAGACAAGAGACCCAGTACTTC
NA	NA	TRBV2	TRBJ1-2	14	CASFLTALWDGYTF	TGTGCCAGCTTCCTGACAGCACTGTGGGATGGCTACACCTTC
once	NA	TRBV2	TRBJ1-5	15	CASSDAGVSNQPQHF	TGTGCCAGCAGTGACGCGGGAGTTAGCAATCAGCCCCAGCATTTT
NA	NA	TRBV4-2	TRBJ2-7	15	CASSQDSSASYEQYF	TGTGCCAGCAGCCAAGATTCTAGCGCCTCCTACGAGCAGTACTTC
NA	TRBD1	TRBV10-1	TRBJ1-2	18	CASPELGQGVRCNYGYTF	TGCGCCAGCCCCGAACTTGGACAGGGAGTCCGATGTAACTATGGCTACACCTTC
NA	NA	TRBV7-9	TRBJ2-7	14	CASSPRGQFYEQYF	TGTGCCAGCAGCCCCCGAGGGCAGTTCTACGAGCAGTACTTC
NA	NA	TRBV19	TRBJ2-7	13	CASSMSSSYEQYF	TGTGCCAGTAGTATGTCTAGCTCCTACGAGCAGTACTTC
few	TRBD2	TRBV11-2	TRBJ2-5	16	CASSLRASGYQETQYF	TGTGCCAGCAGCCTCCGGGCTAGCGGGTACCAAGAGACCCAGTACTTC